This T cell receptor (beta chain) is drawn from a study of T cell responses to AZD1222 COVID-19 vaccine. Study as a whole: Both about-4-week and about-12-week second-dose recipients were combined. Study-wide points: Repertoire sampling happened only post peak T cell response. Vaccine-related CD4 TCRs covered spike, predominating at 160-218 and 743-854.

Remarks on this clone: Its specificity is not known.

The CDR3 loop spans 13 amino acids. Germline V gene lookup returns CDR1 KGHSH and CDR2 LQKENI. Trimming removed 4 bases from V and 3 bases from J, with 9 bases in between. Sequencing was performed with immunoSEQ multiplex PCR; in TCRdb, only in-frame clones are kept and a portion is missing. The sample has 120,000 or so clones, around nine tenths seen once. This receptor was identified in an adult in good health. This chain uses TRBV18 with TRBJ1-1; no firm D call. The sequences come from peripheral blood, collected on day 0 of AZD1222 vaccination. CDR3 sequence: CASSQGWDTEAFF. The CDR3, as DNA: TGTGCCAGCTCACAGGGTTGGGACACTGAAGCTTTCTTT.